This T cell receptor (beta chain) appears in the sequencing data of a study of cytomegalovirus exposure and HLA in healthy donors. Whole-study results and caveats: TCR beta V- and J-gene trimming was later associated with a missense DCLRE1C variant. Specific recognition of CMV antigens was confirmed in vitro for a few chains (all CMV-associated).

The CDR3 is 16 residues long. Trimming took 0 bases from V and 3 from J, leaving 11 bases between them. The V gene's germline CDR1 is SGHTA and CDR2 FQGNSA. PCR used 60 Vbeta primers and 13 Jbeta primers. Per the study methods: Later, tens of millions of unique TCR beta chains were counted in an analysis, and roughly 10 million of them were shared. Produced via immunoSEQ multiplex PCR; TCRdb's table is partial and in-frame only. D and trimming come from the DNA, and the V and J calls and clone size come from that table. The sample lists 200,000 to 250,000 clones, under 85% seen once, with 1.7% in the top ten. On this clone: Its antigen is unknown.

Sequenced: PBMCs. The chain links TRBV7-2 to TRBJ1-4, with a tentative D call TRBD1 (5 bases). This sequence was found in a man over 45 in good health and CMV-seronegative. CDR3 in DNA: TGTGCCAGCAGCTTAGCGCTGGGGCCGGCTAATGAAAAACTGTTTTTT. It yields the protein CASSLALGPANEKLFF.